This paragraph reports one TCR beta chain. The sample belongs to a study of blood T cell repertoires in COVID-19. Germline V gene data show CDR1 as MNHEY and CDR2 as SVGAGI. The V segment lost 4 bases and the J segment 5 bases; nucleotides outside the gene matches: 10. CDR3 size: 15 residues. Measured with immunoSEQ multiplex PCR; TCRdb has only the in-frame clones, and not every one. The table includes about 200,000 clones, 94% detected once. The clonotype comes from a man younger than 40 with COVID-19, enrolled during active disease. V usage is TRBV6-5 and J usage is TRBJ2-5; 7 bases line up with TRBD1. Sequencing input: peripheral blood. The CDR3 loop is CASSSGQERRETQYF. The DNA of the CDR3 is TGTGCCAGCAGTTCAGGACAGGAACGGAGGGAGACCCAGTACTTC.